Listed below are T cell receptor beta chains from one sample, sequenced in a study of follicular helper T cells after annual influenza vaccination. Method: immunoSEQ multiplex PCR; TCRdb's copy keeps in-frame clones and lacks some. The sample records under 15,000 clones, about four fifths being singletons. The source was CXCR5- memory CD4+ T cells sorted from blood, collected on the day of influenza vaccination. Receptor source: an adult who received the influenza vaccine. CDR3s include the opening cysteine and the closing phenylalanine or tryptophan. D genes are given only for firm matches. The size entry is marked missing in some rows and otherwise reads once, few, many or a size class.

v_call,j_call,clone_size,d_call,cdr3_nt,cdr3_aa
TRBV29-1,TRBJ1-2,.,.,TGCAGCGTTGACGCTGGCCTCCGAGGGGGCTACACCTTC,CSVDAGLRGGYTF
TRBV7-9,TRBJ2-1,.,TRBD2,TGTGCCAGCAGCTACCAATATTCAGCGGGGGGTACCTACAATGAGCAGTTCTTC,CASSYQYSAGGTYNEQFF
TRBV5-1,TRBJ1-1,.,TRBD1,TGCGCCAGCAGCGGAGGACAGGGGGCCACTGAAGCTTTCTTT,CASSGGQGATEAFF
TRBV29-1,TRBJ2-5,.,.,TGCAGCGTTGATGAAGGGGGAGAGACCCAGTACTTC,CSVDEGGETQYF
TRBV6-1,TRBJ1-6,.,.,TGTGCCAGCAGTGAACCAGGGGTCAATTCACCCCTCCACTTT,CASSEPGVNSPLHF
TRBV5-1,TRBJ2-7,.,.,TGCGCCAGCAGCTTGGCCACTGGGCCTACCTACGAGCAGTACTTC,CASSLATGPTYEQYF
TRBV10-3,TRBJ1-2,once,.,TGTGCCATCAGTGACCTACTGGCCGGCGGCTACACCTTC,CAISDLLAGGYTF
TRBV7-6,TRBJ1-6,.,.,TGTGCCAGCAGTGGGGGGAGTGGTTCACCCCTCCACTTT,CASSGGSGSPLHF
TRBV7-9,TRBJ2-2,.,TRBD2,TGTGCCAGCAGCTCAGCGGGGGGGCCGGACACCGGGGAGCTGTTTTTT,CASSSAGGPDTGELFF
TRBV28,TRBJ1-1,.,.,TGTGCCAGCAACCGGATCGGGGCGGCTGAAGCTTTCTTT,CASNRIGAAEAFF
TRBV7-2,TRBJ2-1,.,TRBD2,TGTGCCAGCAGCAACTTCCTCCCCCTAGCGGGGGGCCACAATGAGCAGTTCTTC,CASSNFLPLAGGHNEQFF
TRBV28,TRBJ1-5,.,.,TGTGCCAGCAGGACCCAGGGGAGGGCTCTTAGCAATCAGCCCCAGCATTTT,CASRTQGRALSNQPQHF
TRBV7-2,TRBJ1-2,.,.,TGTGCCAGCAGCTTAGCGCAGGTATCCTATGGCTACACCTTC,CASSLAQVSYGYTF
TRBV7-8,TRBJ2-3,.,.,TGTGCCAGCAGCTTAGTTCCGGGACTTAGCACAGATACGCAGTATTTT,CASSLVPGLSTDTQYF
TRBV27,TRBJ1-2,.,.,TGTGCCAGCAGTCCTTCGGAGGGGGTAACGGGCTACACCTTC,CASSPSEGVTGYTF
TRBV18,TRBJ1-4,.,TRBD1,TGTGCCAGCTCAGAGGACAGGGGTGATGAAAAACTGTTTTTT,CASSEDRGDEKLFF
TRBV19,TRBJ2-1,.,TRBD2,TGTGCCAGTAGTTGGAGGTTAGCGGGAGCGAATGAGCAGTTCTTC,CASSWRLAGANEQFF
TRBV30,TRBJ2-3,.,.,TGTGCCTGGAGTGGTTACCGGGACACCGGCACAGATACGCAGTATTTT,CAWSGYRDTGTDTQYF
TRBV9,TRBJ2-5,.,.,TGTGCCAGCAGCGATACAGGGTCCTTCCAAGAGACCCAGTACTTC,CASSDTGSFQETQYF
TRBV28,TRBJ2-7,.,.,TGTGCCAGCAGCCTCCCCGGGGGCTACGAGCAGTACTTC,CASSLPGGYEQYF
TRBV7-9,TRBJ1-3,.,.,TGTGCCAGCAGCCGGTACGGGGGATCCGGAAACACCATATATTTT,CASSRYGGSGNTIYF
TRBV2,TRBJ2-1,.,TRBD1,TGTGCCAGCAGCGAGGACAGGGAGAATGAGCAGTTCTTC,CASSEDRENEQFF